This T cell receptor beta chain was documented in a study of blood T cells in healthy people across ages. The study's findings and limits: Diversity was estimated from one million T cells, and these estimates were considered underestimates.

This CDR3 has 11 amino acids. CDR1 is SEHNR and CDR2 is FQNEAQ in the germline V gene (reference sequence). V gave up 6 bases and J gave up 2 bases, with 3 bases separating them. The second PCR ran about 7 to 12 cycles with a sample-barcoded 5' primer and J-beta primers. One entry per CDR3 protein, called by TCRdb with MiXCR from the 5' RACE reads. Seen here are fewer than 700,000 distinct CDR3 sequences, under 55% observed once, and the top ten hold around 25%. Regarding this clonotype: The antigen is unknown. This may be a read error, as it is one base from a much larger clone.

This receptor was taken from a man older than 75 in good health. The rearrangement uses TRBV7-9 and TRBJ2-3; D not certain. The sequenced sample consisted of blood. In DNA form, the CDR3 reads TGTGCCAGCAGACTCACAGATACGCAGTATTTT. This gives the protein CASRLTDTQYF. Full variable domain (remainder filled in from reference TRBV7-9 and TRBJ2-3): DTGVSQNPRHKITKRGQNVTFRCDPISEHNRLYWYRQTLGQGPEFLTYFQNEAQLEKSRLLSDRFSAERPKGSFSTLEIQRTEQGDSAMYLCASRLTDTQYFGPGTRLTVL.